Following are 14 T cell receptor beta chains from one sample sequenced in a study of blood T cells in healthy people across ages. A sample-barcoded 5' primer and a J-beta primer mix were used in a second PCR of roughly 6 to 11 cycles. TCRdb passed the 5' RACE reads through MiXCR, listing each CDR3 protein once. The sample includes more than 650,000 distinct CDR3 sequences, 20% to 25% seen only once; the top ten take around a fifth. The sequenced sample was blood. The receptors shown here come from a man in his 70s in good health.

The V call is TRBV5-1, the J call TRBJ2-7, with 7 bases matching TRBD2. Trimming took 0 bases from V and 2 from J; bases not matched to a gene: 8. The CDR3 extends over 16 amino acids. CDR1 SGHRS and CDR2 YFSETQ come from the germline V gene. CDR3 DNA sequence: TGCGCCAGCAGCTTGGCCGGGGGGATAGGGACCTACGAGCAGTACTTC. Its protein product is CASSLAGGIGTYEQYF.

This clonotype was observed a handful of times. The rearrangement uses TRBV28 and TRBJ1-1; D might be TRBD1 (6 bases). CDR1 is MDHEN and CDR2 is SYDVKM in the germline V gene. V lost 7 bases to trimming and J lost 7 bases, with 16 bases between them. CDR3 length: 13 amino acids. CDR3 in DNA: TGTGCCAGCACCACACTGGGGGGCGATGAAGCTTTCTTT. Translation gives CASTTLGGDEAFF.

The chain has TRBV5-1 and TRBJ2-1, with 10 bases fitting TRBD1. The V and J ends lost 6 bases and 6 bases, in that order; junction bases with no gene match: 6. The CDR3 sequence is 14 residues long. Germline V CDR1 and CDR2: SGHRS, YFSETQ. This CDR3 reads CASITGTGANEQFF. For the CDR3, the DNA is TGCGCCAGCATAACCGGGACAGGGGCCAATGAGCAGTTCTTC.

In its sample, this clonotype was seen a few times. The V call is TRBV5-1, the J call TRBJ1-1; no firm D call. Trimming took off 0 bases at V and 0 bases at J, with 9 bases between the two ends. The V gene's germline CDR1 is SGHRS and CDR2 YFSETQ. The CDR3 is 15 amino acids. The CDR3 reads CASSLGLGMNTEAFF. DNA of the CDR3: TGCGCCAGCAGCTTGGGGCTCGGAATGAACACTGAAGCTTTCTTT. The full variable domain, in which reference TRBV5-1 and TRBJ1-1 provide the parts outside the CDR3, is KAGVTQTPRYLIKTRGQQVTLSCSPISGHRSVSWYQQTPGQGLQFLFEYFSETQRNKGNFPGRFSGRQFSNSRSEMNVSTLELGDSALYLCASSLGLGMNTEAFFGQGTRLTVV.

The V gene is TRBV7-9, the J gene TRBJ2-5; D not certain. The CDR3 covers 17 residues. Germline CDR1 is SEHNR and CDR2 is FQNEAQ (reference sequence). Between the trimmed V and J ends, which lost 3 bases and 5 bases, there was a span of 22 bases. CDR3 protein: CASSFKPRWDLLETQYF. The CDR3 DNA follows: TGTGCCAGCAGCTTCAAACCGCGGTGGGATTTGTTGGAGACCCAGTACTTC.

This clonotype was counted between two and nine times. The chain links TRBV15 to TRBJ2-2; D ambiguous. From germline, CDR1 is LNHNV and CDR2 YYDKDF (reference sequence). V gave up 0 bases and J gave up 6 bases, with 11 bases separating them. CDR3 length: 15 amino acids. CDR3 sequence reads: CATSREANLAGELFF. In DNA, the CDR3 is TGTGCCACCAGCAGAGAGGCTAATCTCGCCGGGGAGCTGTTTTTT.

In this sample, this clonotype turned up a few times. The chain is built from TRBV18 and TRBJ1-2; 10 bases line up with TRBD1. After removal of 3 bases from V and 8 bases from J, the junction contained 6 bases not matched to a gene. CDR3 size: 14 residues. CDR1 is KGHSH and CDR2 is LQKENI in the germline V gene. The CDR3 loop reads CASSPWTGGMGYTF. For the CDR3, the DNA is TGTGCCAGCTCACCTTGGACAGGGGGTATGGGCTACACCTTC. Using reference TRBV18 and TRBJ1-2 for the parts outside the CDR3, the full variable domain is NAGVMQNPRHLVRRRGQEARLRCSPMKGHSHVYWYRQLPEEGLKFMVYLQKENIIDESGMPKERFSAEFPKEGPSILRIQQVVRGDSAAYFCASSPWTGGMGYTFGSGTRLTVV.

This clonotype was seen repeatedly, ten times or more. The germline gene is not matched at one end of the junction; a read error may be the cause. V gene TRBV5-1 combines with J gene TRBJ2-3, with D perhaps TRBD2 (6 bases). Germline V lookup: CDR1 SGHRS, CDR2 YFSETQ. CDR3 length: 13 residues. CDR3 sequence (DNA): TGTGCCAGCAGTCGATCGGGGGCAGATACGCAGTATTTT. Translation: CASSRSGADTQYF.

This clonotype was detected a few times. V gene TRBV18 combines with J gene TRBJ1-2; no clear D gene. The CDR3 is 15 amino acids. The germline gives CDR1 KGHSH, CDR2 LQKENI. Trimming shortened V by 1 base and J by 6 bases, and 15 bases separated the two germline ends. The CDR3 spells CASSPLPISVDGYTF. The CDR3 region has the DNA TGTGCCAGCTCACCACTTCCCATCTCCGTGGATGGCTACACCTTC.

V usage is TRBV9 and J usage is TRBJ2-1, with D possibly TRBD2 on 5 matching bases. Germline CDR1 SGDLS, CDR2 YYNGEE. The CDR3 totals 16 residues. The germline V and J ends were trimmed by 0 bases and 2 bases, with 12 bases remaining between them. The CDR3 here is CASSVVSGSTYNEQFF. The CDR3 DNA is TGTGCCAGCAGCGTAGTATCTGGGAGTACCTACAATGAGCAGTTCTTC.

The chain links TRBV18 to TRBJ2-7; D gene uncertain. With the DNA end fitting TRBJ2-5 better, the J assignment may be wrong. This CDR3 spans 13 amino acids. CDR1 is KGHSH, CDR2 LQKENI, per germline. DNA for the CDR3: TGTGCCAGCTCACCAAAGAAGGGCCAGACCCAGTACTTC. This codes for CASSPKKGQTQYF.

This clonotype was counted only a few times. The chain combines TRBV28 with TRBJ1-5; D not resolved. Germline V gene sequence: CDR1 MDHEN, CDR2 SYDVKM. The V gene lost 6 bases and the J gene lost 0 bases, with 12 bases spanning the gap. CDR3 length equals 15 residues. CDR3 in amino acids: CASSSDTYSNQPQHF. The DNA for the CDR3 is TGTGCCAGCAGCTCTGACACCTATAGCAATCAGCCCCAGCATTTT.

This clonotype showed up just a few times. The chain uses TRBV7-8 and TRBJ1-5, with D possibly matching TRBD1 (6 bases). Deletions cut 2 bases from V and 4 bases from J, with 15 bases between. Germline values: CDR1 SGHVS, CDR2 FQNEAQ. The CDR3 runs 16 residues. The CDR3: CASSLSWGAENQPQHF. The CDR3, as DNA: TGTGCCAGCAGCTTATCCTGGGGGGCGGAAAATCAGCCCCAGCATTTT.

In DNA form, the CDR3 reads TGCAGTGCTAGAGATCGGCCAGCATCTAATGAAAAACTGTTTTTT. The encoded protein is CSARDRPASNEKLFF. This chain links TRBV20-1 with TRBJ1-4; D is ambiguous. Germline V gene data show CDR1 as DFQATT and CDR2 as SNEGSKA (reference sequence). The CDR3 spans 15 residues. The ends were cut back, 0 bases at V and 3 bases at J, with 11 bases in the middle.